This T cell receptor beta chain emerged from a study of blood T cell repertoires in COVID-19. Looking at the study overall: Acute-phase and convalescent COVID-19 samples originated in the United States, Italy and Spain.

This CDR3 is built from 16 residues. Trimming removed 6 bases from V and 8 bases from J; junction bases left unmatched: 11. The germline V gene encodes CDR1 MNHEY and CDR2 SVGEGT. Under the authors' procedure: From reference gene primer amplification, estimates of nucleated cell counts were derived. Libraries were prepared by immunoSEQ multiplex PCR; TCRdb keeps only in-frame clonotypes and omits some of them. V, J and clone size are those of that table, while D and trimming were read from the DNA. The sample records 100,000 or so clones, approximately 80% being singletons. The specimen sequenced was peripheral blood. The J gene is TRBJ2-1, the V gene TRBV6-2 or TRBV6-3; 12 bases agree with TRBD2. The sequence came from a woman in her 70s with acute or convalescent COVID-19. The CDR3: CASSTPSGGGLYEQFF. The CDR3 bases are TGTGCCAGCAGCACCCCTAGCGGGGGGGGCCTCTATGAGCAGTTCTTC.